A single sample is the source of the 31 T cell receptor beta chains below, sequenced in a study of PD-1 blockade in mismatch repair-deficient tumors. Assay: immunoSEQ multiplex PCR; the TCRdb copy retains only in-frame clones and omits some. This table holds around 120,000 clones, 86% found once. Source: peripheral blood, taken 44 weeks after starting pembrolizumab. These receptors all stem from an adult with mismatch repair-deficient cancer.

The CDR3 DNA is TGTGCCAGCAGCCGCAGACTAGCGGGAGGGCAGGATGAGCAGTTCTTC. Its protein is CASSRRLAGGQDEQFF. This chain uses TRBV11-2 with TRBJ2-1; 14 positions agree with TRBD2. The ends lost 5 bases at V and 8 bases at J; junction bases unmatched: 8. In germline, CDR1 is SGHAT, CDR2 FQNNGV. CDR3 length: 16 residues. The full variable domain, its missing parts supplied by reference TRBV11-2 and TRBJ2-1, is EAGVAQSPRYKIIEKRQSVAFWCNPISGHATLYWYQQILGQGPKLLIQFQNNGVVDDSQLPKDRFSAERLKGVDSTLKIQPAKLEDSAVYLCASSRRLAGGQDEQFFGPGTRLTVL.

The chain links TRBV19 to TRBJ2-7; TRBD1 agrees at 7 bases. The CDR3 contains 15 residues. Germline V gives CDR1 LNHDA, CDR2 SQIVND (reference sequence). Trimming at V came to 5 bases and at J to 4 bases, leaving 11 bases not matched to a gene. The CDR3 is CASSVLRQGRYEQYF. As DNA, the CDR3 is TGTGCCAGTAGTGTTCTTAGACAGGGCCGGTACGAGCAGTACTTC.

This clone was seen just once. The chain couples TRBV6-4 to TRBJ2-1; 8 positions agree with TRBD2. V was pared by 5 bases and J by 0 bases, with 3 bases of the junction left unmatched. Germline V lookup: CDR1 MRHNA, CDR2 SNTAGT. This CDR3 region has 15 residues. CDR3 sequence reads: CASSPSGSSYNEQFF. CDR3 sequence (DNA): TGTGCCAGCAGTCCCAGCGGGAGCTCCTACAATGAGCAGTTCTTC.

V usage is TRBV27 and J usage is TRBJ2-1; D may match TRBD1 or TRBD2 (7 bases each). Trimming removed 4 bases at V and 3 bases at J, with 19 bases between. CDR1 is MNHEY and CDR2 is SMNVEV in the germline V gene (reference sequence). The CDR3 is 17 amino acids. The CDR3, as DNA: TGTGCCAGCAGTTACAGGGGAGGGGGATGGAACTACAATGAGCAGTTCTTC. As protein: CASSYRGGGWNYNEQFF.

The chain's CDR3 is CSVETRTGGRSGDTQYF. In nucleotides, the CDR3 is TGCAGCGTTGAAACCCGGACAGGGGGCAGGTCCGGAGATACGCAGTATTTT. The chain employs TRBV29-1 and TRBJ2-3; TRBD1 matches 11 bases. This CDR3 contains 17 residues. Germline values: CDR1 SQVTM, CDR2 ANQGSEA. With 2 bases clipped from V and 5 bases from J, the junction kept 12 bases outside the gene matches.

This clone occurred once. This sequence joins TRBV10-2 and TRBJ1-1; D gene unclear. The CDR3 spans 14 residues. From germline, CDR1 is WSHSY and CDR2 SAAADI. V lost 0 bases, J lost 3 bases, and 8 bases lay in between. The CDR3 DNA reads as TGCGCCAGCAGTGAGTCGTACCTCTACACTGAAGCTTTCTTT. Protein product: CASSESYLYTEAFF.

The J gene is TRBJ1-1, the V gene TRBV13, with D tentatively TRBD1 (6 bases). This CDR3 region has 15 residues. Germline V gene lookup returns CDR1 PRHDT and CDR2 FYEKMQ (reference sequence). The germline V and J ends were trimmed by 5 bases and 7 bases, with 20 bases remaining between them. CDR3 in amino acids: CASSPHGGGLSEAFF. CDR3 DNA: TGTGCCAGCAGCCCCCACGGGGGGGGGCTGAGTGAAGCTTTCTTT. Full variable domain (rest looked up from reference TRBV13 and TRBJ1-1): AAGVIQSPRHLIKEKRETATLKCYPIPRHDTVYWYQQGPGQDPQFLISFYEKMQSDKGSIPDRFSAQQFSDYHSELNMSSLELGDSALYFCASSPHGGGLSEAFFGQGTRLTVV.

The gene calls are TRBV13 and TRBJ2-2, with TRBD2 identical over 7 bases. Losses at the gene ends were 5 bases for V and 4 bases for J; bases not matched to a gene: 13. Germline V CDR1 and CDR2: PRHDT, FYEKMQ (reference sequence). The CDR3 sequence is 17 residues long. Here the CDR3 reads CASSHSSGGPTTGELFF. The CDR3 nucleotides are TGTGCCAGCAGCCATTCATCGGGAGGCCCGACCACCGGGGAGCTGTTTTTT. The full variable domain, with the rest looked up from reference TRBV13 and TRBJ2-2, is AAGVIQSPRHLIKEKRETATLKCYPIPRHDTVYWYQQGPGQDPQFLISFYEKMQSDKGSIPDRFSAQQFSDYHSELNMSSLELGDSALYFCASSHSSGGPTTGELFFGEGSRLTVL.

The chain combines TRBV14 with TRBJ1-2, with 11 positions matching TRBD1. V lost 5 bases, J lost 7 bases, and 9 bases stayed unmatched. CDR1 and CDR2 (germline): SGHDN, FVKESK. The CDR3 length is 15 residues. CDR3 residues: CASSATRDRGIGYTF. The DNA of the CDR3 is TGTGCCAGCAGCGCCACCCGGGACAGGGGGATTGGCTACACCTTC.

CDR3 sequence reads: CASSQEERPTYEQYF. CDR3 coding DNA: TGTGCCAGCAGCCAAGAGGAAAGGCCGACTTACGAGCAGTACTTC. The chain couples TRBV4-2 to TRBJ2-7, with D unresolved. Germline V gene sequence: CDR1 LGHNA, CDR2 YNFKEQ. The CDR3 has 15 residues. V lost 0 bases, J lost 4 bases, and 13 bases lay in between.

The rearrangement links TRBV27 to TRBJ2-1; 12 bases align to TRBD2. Per germline, CDR1 MNHEY and CDR2 SMNVEV (reference sequence). Trimming took 1 base from V and 7 from J; bases not matched to a gene: 2. The CDR3 is 15 amino acids. Here the CDR3 DNA reads TGTGCCAGCAGTTTATTCGGGACTAGCGGGAATGAGCAGTTCTTC. This encodes CASSLFGTSGNEQFF.

This clone was picked up one time. The V gene is TRBV2, the J gene TRBJ2-2; no clear D gene. V lost 4 bases and J 0 bases, leaving 12 bases between the germline ends. Germline CDR1 reads SNHLY; CDR2 reads FYNNEI. CDR3 length equals 16 residues. CDR3 sequence: CASSGKKGTNTGELFF. In DNA form, the CDR3 reads TGTGCCAGCAGTGGAAAGAAGGGCACGAACACCGGGGAGCTGTTTTTT.

This chain links TRBV4-2 with TRBJ2-5; 12 nucleotides line up with TRBD2. The germline gives CDR1 LGHNA, CDR2 YNFKEQ. The CDR3 extends over 19 amino acids. V was clipped by 4 bases and J by 4 bases; unmatched bases: 16. Here the CDR3 reads CASSPTLAGGSLRSETQYF. The CDR3 DNA follows: TGTGCCAGCAGCCCCACCCTAGCGGGAGGGTCCCTTCGGTCAGAGACCCAGTACTTC.

The CDR3 loop reads CASSSSYGNEQFF. As DNA, the CDR3 is TGCGCCAGCAGCTCGAGCTACGGCAATGAGCAGTTCTTC. The chain has TRBV5-1 and TRBJ2-1, with D unresolved. With 3 bases removed from V and 6 bases from J, the gap between germline ends came to 10 bases. CDR3 length equals 13 residues. CDR1 is SGHRS and CDR2 is YFSETQ in the germline V gene.

The gene calls are TRBV7-6 and TRBJ2-2; D possibly matches TRBD1 or TRBD2 (6 bases each). With 2 bases removed from V and 0 bases from J, the gap between germline ends came to 16 bases. This CDR3 has 18 residues. The germline V gene has CDR1 SGHVS and CDR2 FNYEAQ. The CDR3 loop is CASSLFSGAIANTGELFF. CDR3 nucleotide sequence: TGTGCCAGCAGCTTATTCTCGGGGGCGATTGCGAACACCGGGGAGCTGTTTTTT.

The V gene is TRBV6-5, the J gene TRBJ1-1; D gene ambiguous. V gave up 6 bases and J gave up 5 bases, with 13 bases separating them. The germline CDR1 and CDR2 sequences are MNHEY and SVGAGI. The CDR3 contains 13 residues. In DNA form, the CDR3 reads TGTGCCAGCAGCCCCATGGAGGGAACTGAAGCTTTCTTT. As protein: CASSPMEGTEAFF.

The rearrangement links TRBV29-1 to TRBJ2-7, with D possibly matching TRBD1 (6 bases). This CDR3 spans 14 amino acids. Germline CDR1 is SQVTM and CDR2 is ANQGSEA. The V end was cut by 7 bases, the J end by 2 bases, with 18 bases between. This CDR3 reads CSAAIEQGTYEQYF. The DNA for the CDR3 is TGCAGCGCCGCGATTGAACAGGGTACCTACGAGCAGTACTTC.

This clone occurred a few times. This rearrangement joins TRBV30 to TRBJ1-5, with 7 bases matching TRBD1. This CDR3 is built from 16 residues. Germline V gives CDR1 GTSNPN, CDR2 SVGIG (reference sequence). Trimming took 2 bases from V and 9 from J; bases not matched to a gene: 16. CDR3 in DNA: TGTGCCTGGAGTATGCCGGGACAGCTGCGGGGTCGGCCCCAGCATTTT. Amino acid sequence: CAWSMPGQLRGRPQHF. The variable domain in full, completed from reference TRBV30 and TRBJ1-5, reads SQTIHQWPATLVQPVGSPLSLECTVEGTSNPNLYWYRQAAGRGLQLLFYSVGIGQISSEVPQNLSASRPQDRQFILSSKKLLLSDSGFYLCAWSMPGQLRGRPQHFGDGTRLSIL.

CDR3 region: CASGRDSGLGLFF. CDR3 in DNA: TGTGCCAGCGGCCGGGACAGTGGGCTCGGGCTGTTTTTT. This sequence joins TRBV2 and TRBJ1-4; 7 bases fit TRBD1. The ends lost 8 bases at V and 14 bases at J; junction bases unmatched: 14. Germline V CDR1 and CDR2: SNHLY, FYNNEI. The CDR3 contains 13 residues. Full variable domain (missing parts from reference TRBV2 and TRBJ1-4): EPEVTQTPSHQVTQMGQEVILRCVPISNHLYFYWYRQILGQKVEFLVSFYNNEISEKSEIFDDQFSVERPDGSNFTLKIRSTKLEDSAMYFCASGRDSGLGLFFGSGTQLSVL.

The gene calls are TRBV6-5 and TRBJ2-1; a possible D gene is TRBD2 (6 bases). The CDR3 covers 14 residues. CDR1 MNHEY and CDR2 SVGAGI come from the germline V gene. V was clipped by 0 bases and J by 5 bases, with 8 bases between them. The CDR3: CASSYSIADNEQFF. The CDR3 DNA reads as TGTGCCAGCAGTTACTCGATAGCGGACAATGAGCAGTTCTTC.

V usage is TRBV19 and J usage is TRBJ1-5, with D uncertain. The CDR3 extends over 14 amino acids. Germline V gene sequence: CDR1 LNHDA, CDR2 SQIVND (reference sequence). With 4 bases removed from V and 7 bases from J, the gap between germline ends came to 14 bases. In DNA, the CDR3 is TGTGCCAGTAGTACCCAATCCTCGGGACAGCCCCAGCATTTT. It yields the protein CASSTQSSGQPQHF.

V is TRBV27 and J is TRBJ2-1, with 13 bases matching TRBD2. Germline-derived CDR1 and CDR2 are MNHEY and SMNVEV (reference sequence). V lost 3 bases, J lost 3 bases, and 2 bases stayed unmatched. The CDR3 runs to 16 residues. In DNA, the CDR3 is TGTGCCAGCAGTTTTGGGACTAGCGGGAACTACAATGAGCAGTTCTTC. It encodes CASSFGTSGNYNEQFF.

This clone was seen a single time. This chain uses TRBV6-5 with TRBJ1-1, with D hard to call. The CDR3 spans 11 residues. Germline CDR1 is MNHEY and CDR2 is SVGAGI. V lost 7 bases to trimming and J lost 10 bases, with 13 bases between them. CDR3 DNA sequence: TGTGCCAGCATTTCCCCGACCGGAGCTTTCTTT. This encodes CASISPTGAFF.

This clone was observed once. This sequence joins TRBV2 and TRBJ2-1; TRBD2 matches 11 bases. This CDR3 comprises 16 residues. Germline loops: CDR1 SNHLY, CDR2 FYNNEI. V dropped 1 base and J dropped 4; count of bases not matched to a gene: 3. The DNA of the CDR3 is TGTGCCAGCAGTGAAGAGGGACTAGCGGCTTACAATGAGCAGTTCTTC. Its translation is CASSEEGLAAYNEQFF.

The gene calls are TRBV29-1 and TRBJ1-2; D ambiguous. The length of the CDR3 is 13 residues. With 3 bases removed from V and 0 bases from J, the gap between germline ends came to 8 bases. Germline loops: CDR1 SQVTM, CDR2 ANQGSEA. The CDR3: CSVDDGANYGYTF. The CDR3 DNA sequence: TGCAGCGTTGACGACGGAGCTAACTATGGCTACACCTTC.

This clone was counted a single time. V is TRBV28 and J is TRBJ2-6; 8 nucleotides agree with TRBD1. V was pared by 3 bases and J by 0 bases, with 16 bases of the junction left unmatched. The V gene's germline CDR1 is MDHEN and CDR2 SYDVKM. The CDR3 loop spans 21 amino acids. CDR3 sequence: CASSLRTGWWLRSSGANVLTF. The CDR3 DNA is TGTGCCAGCAGTTTGAGGACAGGGTGGTGGTTAAGAAGCTCTGGGGCCAACGTCCTGACTTTC.

The chain links TRBV5-4 to TRBJ2-7, with 7 bases that match TRBD1. Germline trimming cut 5 bases from V and 0 bases from J; bases unmatched to any gene: 8. Germline CDR1 reads SGHNT; CDR2 reads YYREEE (reference sequence). The CDR3 runs to 15 residues. The CDR3 nucleotides read TGTGCCAGCAGTCGGGACAGTGGTAGCTCCTACGAGCAGTACTTC. Its translation: CASSRDSGSSYEQYF. The variable domain in full, completed from reference TRBV5-4 and TRBJ2-7, reads ETGVTQSPTHLIKTRGQQVTLRCSSQSGHNTVSWYQQALGQGPQFIFQYYREEENGRGNFPPRFSGLQFPNYSSELNVNALELDDSALYLCASSRDSGSSYEQYFGPGTRLTVT.

The chain uses TRBV27 and TRBJ1-2; 8 nucleotides agree with TRBD1. The V and J ends lost 5 bases and 9 bases, in that order; junction bases with no gene match: 2. CDR3 length: 11 amino acids. Per the germline V gene, CDR1 is MNHEY and CDR2 is SMNVEV (reference sequence). In DNA, the CDR3 is TGTGCCAGCAGTACAGGGGGACGCTACACCTTC. Its protein is CASSTGGRYTF.

V gene TRBV29-1 combines with J gene TRBJ2-2, with D perhaps given as TRBD1 or TRBD2 (5 bases each). V gave up 2 bases and J gave up 3 bases, with 10 bases separating them. Germline V gene data show CDR1 as SQVTM and CDR2 as ANQGSEA. The CDR3 has 14 residues. The CDR3: CSVEPGRDTGELFF. CDR3 sequence (DNA): TGCAGCGTTGAACCGGGACGAGACACCGGGGAGCTGTTTTTT.

The chain couples TRBV4-1 to TRBJ2-3, with D unresolved. Germline CDR1 is MGHRA and CDR2 is YSYEKL. CDR3 length: 16 amino acids. V was shortened by 0 bases and J by 2 bases, with 12 bases between the two germline ends. DNA for the CDR3: TGCGCCAGCAGCCAAGATCAGTTGGCAGTCACAGATACGCAGTATTTT. Residues: CASSQDQLAVTDTQYF.

The V gene is TRBV29-1, the J gene TRBJ2-1; the D gene is possibly TRBD1 (6 bases). Germline CDR1 is SQVTM and CDR2 is ANQGSEA. The CDR3 sequence is 12 residues long. Trimming took 7 bases from V and 7 from J, leaving 14 bases between them. As DNA, the CDR3 is TGCAGCGCTAAGTACAGGGAGAATGAGCAGTTCTTC. Protein sequence: CSAKYRENEQFF.